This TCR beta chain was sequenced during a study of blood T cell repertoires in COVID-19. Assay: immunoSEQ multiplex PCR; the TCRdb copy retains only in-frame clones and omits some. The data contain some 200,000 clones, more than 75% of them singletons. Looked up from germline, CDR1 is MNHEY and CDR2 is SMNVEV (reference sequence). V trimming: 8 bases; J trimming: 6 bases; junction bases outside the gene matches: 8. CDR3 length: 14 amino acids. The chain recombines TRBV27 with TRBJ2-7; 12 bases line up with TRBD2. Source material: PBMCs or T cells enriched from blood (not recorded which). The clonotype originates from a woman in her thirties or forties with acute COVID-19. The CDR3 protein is CASRLAGAPLEQYF. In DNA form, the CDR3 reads TGTGCCAGCCGACTAGCGGGGGCTCCTCTCGAGCAGTACTTC.